These 26 T cell receptor beta chains were all obtained from the same sample, sequenced in a study of CD8 T cells in ankylosing spondylitis. TCRdb reanalysed the 5' RACE reads using MiXCR and keeps one entry per CDR3 protein. The sample contains 30,000 to 40,000 distinct CDR3 sequences, less than 4% of which appear only once. Sequenced input: blood, either unsorted or a sorted T cell fraction (not recorded which). The source of these receptors is a male donor with ankylosing spondylitis or in good health (not recorded which).

This clonotype has ten or more counts. The V and J genes are TRBV9 and TRBJ1-1, with TRBD1 matching over 7 bases. Germline V gene data show CDR1 as SGDLS and CDR2 as YYNGEE. The CDR3 runs to 13 residues. V lost 5 bases and J lost 3; bases outside the gene matches: 4. CDR3 sequence: CASRKGADTEAFF. As DNA, the CDR3 is TGTGCCAGCAGGAAGGGGGCCGACACTGAAGCTTTCTTT.

In this sample, this clonotype turned up many times. The V and J genes are TRBV9 and TRBJ2-2; D not certain. Germline V gives CDR1 SGDLS, CDR2 YYNGEE. V lost 4 bases and J lost 6, with 19 bases in between. The CDR3 sequence is 16 residues long. The CDR3 nucleotides are TGTGCCAGCAGCAACCACCTACCGGACGGACCCGGGGAGCTGTTTTTT. It yields the protein CASSNHLPDGPGELFF.

In this sample, this clonotype turned up many times. The J gene is TRBJ2-1, the V gene TRBV9, with 11 positions matching TRBD2. Germline V gives CDR1 SGDLS, CDR2 YYNGEE. The V and J ends lost 4 bases and 4 bases, in that order; junction bases with no gene match: 10. CDR3 size: 17 residues. The CDR3 protein is CASSQRRASGGYNEQFF. CDR3 in DNA: TGTGCCAGCAGCCAAAGGCGGGCTAGCGGGGGGTACAATGAGCAGTTCTTC.

This clonotype has ten or more counts. V is TRBV9 and J is TRBJ1-1; D is ambiguous. CDR1 is SGDLS, CDR2 YYNGEE, per germline. V was trimmed by 0 bases and J by 1 base, leaving 10 bases between them. CDR3 length: 15 residues. Here the CDR3 reads CASSVAPGQNTEAFF. The CDR3 DNA follows: TGTGCCAGCAGCGTAGCCCCCGGGCAGAACACTGAAGCTTTCTTT. Variable domain in full (rest from reference TRBV9 and TRBJ1-1): DSGVTQTPKHLITATGQRVTLRCSPRSGDLSVYWYQQSLDQGLQFLIQYYNGEERAKGNILERFSAQQFPDLHSELNLSSLELGDSALYFCASSVAPGQNTEAFFGQGTRLTVV.

This clonotype was seen at least ten times. This sequence joins TRBV9 and TRBJ2-1; D gene uncertain. Germline values: CDR1 SGDLS, CDR2 YYNGEE. V was trimmed by 0 bases and J by 7 bases, leaving 5 bases between them. The CDR3 extends over 12 amino acids. The CDR3, as DNA: TGTGCCAGCAGCGTAGACTGGAATGAGCAGTTCTTC. It encodes CASSVDWNEQFF.

This clonotype appeared many times. The chain uses TRBV9 and TRBJ2-1; 9 bases fit TRBD2. The CDR3 length is 16 residues. The V segment lost 0 bases and the J segment 5 bases; nucleotides outside the gene matches: 6. Per the germline V gene, CDR1 is SGDLS and CDR2 is YYNGEE. The CDR3 sequence: CASSVGGGVIDNEQFF. CDR3 bases: TGTGCCAGCAGCGTAGGCGGGGGGGTGATAGACAATGAGCAGTTCTTC.

The chain combines TRBV9 with TRBJ2-1; TRBD2 agrees at 9 bases. There are 17 residues in the CDR3. The J segment lost 3 bases and the V segment lost 0 bases, leaving 7 bases of the junction unmatched. CDR1 and CDR2 from the germline V gene are SGDLS and YYNGEE. The CDR3 loop reads CASSVESSGDFYNEQFF. The CDR3 region has the DNA TGTGCCAGCAGCGTAGAGTCTAGCGGGGATTTCTACAATGAGCAGTTCTTC.

This clonotype occurred many times. The chain uses TRBV9 and TRBJ2-1, with D possibly being TRBD1 (6 bases). Trimming stripped 3 bases from V and 2 bases from J, with 12 bases between. CDR3 size: 15 residues. In germline, CDR1 is SGDLS, CDR2 YYNGEE. The CDR3: CASSALGTTYNEQFF. The CDR3 nucleotides read TGTGCCAGCAGCGCCCTAGGGACAACCTACAATGAGCAGTTCTTC. Filled out from reference TRBV9 and TRBJ2-1, the complete variable domain reads DSGVTQTPKHLITATGQRVTLRCSPRSGDLSVYWYQQSLDQGLQFLIQYYNGEERAKGNILERFSAQQFPDLHSELNLSSLELGDSALYFCASSALGTTYNEQFFGPGTRLTVL.

This clonotype was observed many times. J is TRBJ1-2 and V is TRBV9, with D possibly being TRBD1 (6 bases). CDR1 and CDR2 from the germline V gene are SGDLS and YYNGEE. The germline V and J ends were trimmed by 4 bases and 8 bases, with 15 bases remaining between them. This CDR3 is built from 13 residues. CDR3 protein: CASSNRQARGYTF. CDR3 nucleotides: TGTGCCAGCAGCAACAGACAGGCCCGAGGCTACACCTTC. Drawing the rest from reference TRBV9 and TRBJ1-2, the complete variable domain is DSGVTQTPKHLITATGQRVTLRCSPRSGDLSVYWYQQSLDQGLQFLIQYYNGEERAKGNILERFSAQQFPDLHSELNLSSLELGDSALYFCASSNRQARGYTFGSGTRLTVV.

This clonotype came up a few times. The gene calls are TRBV9 and TRBJ2-1, with 7 bases identical to TRBD1. The CDR3 loop spans 15 amino acids. Germline V lookup: CDR1 SGDLS, CDR2 YYNGEE. Trimming took 4 bases from V and 2 from J; bases not matched to a gene: 6. CDR3 region: CASSQRTGTYNEQFF. The CDR3 DNA reads as TGTGCCAGCAGCCAAAGGACAGGAACCTACAATGAGCAGTTCTTC. Drawing the rest from reference TRBV9 and TRBJ2-1, the complete variable domain is DSGVTQTPKHLITATGQRVTLRCSPRSGDLSVYWYQQSLDQGLQFLIQYYNGEERAKGNILERFSAQQFPDLHSELNLSSLELGDSALYFCASSQRTGTYNEQFFGPGTRLTVL.

There are many counts of this clonotype. The rearrangement links TRBV9 to TRBJ2-5; D gene ambiguous. This CDR3 spans 14 amino acids. V lost 0 bases and J lost 5, with 11 bases in between. Germline CDR1 reads SGDLS; CDR2 reads YYNGEE. The CDR3, as DNA: TGTGCCAGCAGCGTAGGACCCGGTGGGGAGACCCAGTACTTC. Translating it yields CASSVGPGGETQYF.

At least ten counts were recorded for this clonotype. The chain recombines TRBV9 with TRBJ2-5, with 9 bases that match TRBD2. CDR3 length: 15 amino acids. V lost 2 bases and J lost 5; bases outside the gene matches: 7. Germline assignment: CDR1 SGDLS and CDR2 YYNGEE. The CDR3 DNA follows: TGTGCCAGCAGCGTTGCTAGCGGGATTGGGGAGACCCAGTACTTC. Protein product: CASSVASGIGETQYF. Filled out from reference TRBV9 and TRBJ2-5, the complete variable domain reads DSGVTQTPKHLITATGQRVTLRCSPRSGDLSVYWYQQSLDQGLQFLIQYYNGEERAKGNILERFSAQQFPDLHSELNLSSLELGDSALYFCASSVASGIGETQYFGPGTRLLVL.

In its sample, this clonotype was seen many times. The V call is TRBV9, the J call TRBJ2-5; a possible D gene is TRBD1 (6 bases). Germline V gives CDR1 SGDLS, CDR2 YYNGEE. Trimming left V 4 bases short and J 2 bases short, with 12 bases between. This CDR3 is built from 14 residues. The CDR3 region is CASSSGVAQETQYF. For the CDR3, the DNA is TGTGCCAGCAGCTCAGGGGTGGCACAAGAGACCCAGTACTTC.

This clonotype was detected ten times or more. V is TRBV9 and J is TRBJ1-1; 7 bases map to TRBD1. CDR1 is SGDLS and CDR2 is YYNGEE in the germline V gene. Trimming removed 3 bases from V and 1 base from J; junction bases left unmatched: 6. This CDR3 contains 15 residues. CDR3 bases: TGTGCCAGCAGCGCCACGACAGGGAGGAACACTGAAGCTTTCTTT. Translation: CASSATTGRNTEAFF.

This clonotype was counted at least ten times. The gene calls are TRBV9 and TRBJ2-3; 10 nucleotides line up with TRBD2. Germline CDR1 and CDR2: SGDLS and YYNGEE. Trimming took 0 bases from V and 4 from J; bases not matched to a gene: 8. The CDR3 contains 17 residues. CDR3 amino acids: CASSVGASGSMADTQYF. The CDR3 region has the DNA TGTGCCAGCAGCGTAGGTGCTAGCGGGAGTATGGCAGATACGCAGTATTTT.

This clonotype was seen at least ten times. The genes are TRBV9 and TRBJ2-2; a possible D gene is TRBD2 (7 bases). Trimming stripped 0 bases from V and 4 bases from J, with 13 bases between. This CDR3 region has 16 residues. CDR1 and CDR2 from the germline V gene are SGDLS and YYNGEE. The CDR3 spells CASSVVGGPGTGELFF. CDR3 in DNA: TGTGCCAGCAGCGTAGTGGGGGGGCCTGGCACCGGGGAGCTGTTTTTT. The entire variable domain, with the rest obtained from reference TRBV9 and TRBJ2-2, is as follows: DSGVTQTPKHLITATGQRVTLRCSPRSGDLSVYWYQQSLDQGLQFLIQYYNGEERAKGNILERFSAQQFPDLHSELNLSSLELGDSALYFCASSVVGGPGTGELFFGEGSRLTVL.

This clonotype appeared many times. The rearrangement joins TRBV9 to TRBJ1-1; D gene unclear. CDR3 length: 12 amino acids. Germline CDR1 SGDLS, CDR2 YYNGEE. V dropped 4 bases and J dropped 3 bases, with 7 bases sitting between them. CDR3 in DNA: TGTGCCAGCAGCTTTGACCACACTGAAGCTTTCTTT. Protein product: CASSFDHTEAFF.

In its sample, this clonotype was seen many times. The V call is TRBV9, the J call TRBJ2-2, with 11 bases matching TRBD2. The CDR3 loop spans 19 amino acids. Unmatched junction bases numbered 9, after V lost 0 bases and J lost 2 bases. CDR1 and CDR2 from the germline V gene are SGDLS and YYNGEE. As DNA, the CDR3 is TGTGCCAGCAGCGTAGGAGGGGTAGCGGGGGGGATCAACACCGGGGAGCTGTTTTTT. It yields the protein CASSVGGVAGGINTGELFF.

Many counts were recorded for this clonotype. V is TRBV9 and J is TRBJ2-2; 8 nucleotides align to TRBD2. The CDR3 length is 16 residues. Germline V gene lookup returns CDR1 SGDLS and CDR2 YYNGEE. V lost 0 bases, J lost 6 bases, and 7 bases stayed unmatched. Here the CDR3 DNA reads TGTGCCAGCAGCGTAGACGGGGGGGGAGCGGCCGGGGAGCTGTTTTTT. Its translation: CASSVDGGGAAGELFF.

This clonotype was counted many times. The chain recombines TRBV9 with TRBJ2-1, with TRBD2 matching over 7 bases. Germline V CDR1 and CDR2: SGDLS, YYNGEE. The CDR3 has 15 amino acids. Trimming removed 1 base from V and 7 bases from J; junction bases left unmatched: 8. The CDR3 DNA reads as TGTGCCAGCAGCGTACGGGAGGCCTGGGGTAATGAGCAGTTCTTC. Its protein is CASSVREAWGNEQFF. The variable domain in full, with the rest retrieved from reference TRBV9 and TRBJ2-1, is DSGVTQTPKHLITATGQRVTLRCSPRSGDLSVYWYQQSLDQGLQFLIQYYNGEERAKGNILERFSAQQFPDLHSELNLSSLELGDSALYFCASSVREAWGNEQFFGPGTRLTVL.

This clonotype was counted many times. CDR3 sequence (DNA): TGTGCCAGCAGCGTAGCCGGGGGAGTGGGTGAAAAACTGTTTTTT. Translated: CASSVAGGVGEKLFF. The chain joins TRBV9 to TRBJ1-4; possibly TRBD1 for D (5 bases). In germline, CDR1 is SGDLS, CDR2 YYNGEE. The CDR3 is 15 residues long. V gave up 0 bases and J gave up 7 bases, with 13 bases separating them.

At least ten counts were recorded for this clonotype. CDR3 DNA sequence: TGTGCCAGCAGCGTAGGTCAGGGGTTGTCCGGGGAGCTGTTTTTT. This gives the protein CASSVGQGLSGELFF. J is TRBJ2-2 and V is TRBV9, with a tentative D call TRBD1 (6 bases). Germline values: CDR1 SGDLS, CDR2 YYNGEE. The CDR3 has 15 residues. Trimming stripped 0 bases from V and 6 bases from J, with 12 bases between.

This clonotype was observed at least ten times. This rearrangement joins TRBV9 to TRBJ2-3; D is uncertain. The CDR3 is 14 amino acids. From germline, CDR1 is SGDLS and CDR2 YYNGEE. With 0 bases removed from V and 1 base from J, the gap between germline ends came to 6 bases. CDR3 DNA sequence: TGTGCCAGCAGCGTAGAGGCGGGCACAGATACGCAGTATTTT. Translating gives CASSVEAGTDTQYF.

This clonotype was found many times. The V gene is TRBV9, the J gene TRBJ1-2, with a possible D match to TRBD1 (6 bases). The V gene's germline CDR1 is SGDLS and CDR2 YYNGEE. The CDR3 totals 13 residues. V was clipped by 0 bases and J by 7 bases, with 10 bases between them. The CDR3 region is CASSVEGVGGYTF. The CDR3 coding sequence is TGTGCCAGCAGCGTAGAGGGGGTAGGTGGCTACACCTTC. The variable domain in full, with the rest retrieved from reference TRBV9 and TRBJ1-2, is DSGVTQTPKHLITATGQRVTLRCSPRSGDLSVYWYQQSLDQGLQFLIQYYNGEERAKGNILERFSAQQFPDLHSELNLSSLELGDSALYFCASSVEGVGGYTFGSGTRLTVV.

This clonotype has a count of ten or more. The rearrangement uses TRBV9 and TRBJ1-3; D call uncertain. V was clipped by 0 bases and J by 0 bases, with 10 bases between them. In germline, CDR1 is SGDLS, CDR2 YYNGEE. The CDR3 runs 16 residues. The CDR3, as DNA: TGTGCCAGCAGCGTAGAAACGGGAGGCTCTGGAAACACCATATATTTT. It specifies CASSVETGGSGNTIYF.

This clonotype was seen many times. The chain carries TRBV9 and TRBJ1-1; 7 bases fit TRBD1. The J segment lost 0 bases and the V segment lost 6 bases, leaving 8 bases of the junction unmatched. This CDR3 has 15 residues. CDR1 SGDLS and CDR2 YYNGEE come from the germline V gene. Written as DNA, the CDR3 is TGTGCCAGCACCCCACAGGGGCGCATGAACACTGAAGCTTTCTTT. Translation gives CASTPQGRMNTEAFF.